This T cell receptor beta chain was recovered during a study of OX40 agonist ivuxolimab in advanced cancers. Study-wide background: Ivuxolimab is an agonistic anti-OX40 (CD134) antibody, and patients were treated with it. Cancers in dose escalation were hepatocellular, melanoma, renal cell and head and neck. Mean age about 60 years, range 23 to 79; approximately 80% male. Study-wide findings and caveats: CD4+ T cells averaged fewer expanded clones than CD8+ T cells.

Only in-frame clones appear in the TCRdb table, and some are missing; sequencing was by immunoSEQ multiplex PCR. The sample yields roughly 19,000 clones, 80% to 95% seen once. As for this clone: The antigen is not known. Other DNA sequences in the same sample also yield this CDR3.

Here the sequenced sample was CD4+ or CD8+ T cells sorted from blood, taken in a trial of the OX40 agonist ivuxolimab. The TCR sequence derives from an adult with an advanced solid tumor such as melanoma, head and neck, liver or kidney cancer.

The CDR3 region is CASSQGQGKETQYF. The CDR3 region has the DNA TGCGCCAGCAGCCAAGGACAGGGGAAAGAGACCCAGTACTTC. The chain combines TRBV4-1 with TRBJ2-5, with 8 bases fitting TRBD1. J lost 3 bases, V lost 1 base, and 1 base had no gene match. Germline CDR1 reads MGHRA; CDR2 reads YSYEKL. The CDR3 extends over 14 amino acids.